These 19 T cell receptor beta chains were all obtained from the same sample, sequenced in a study of T cell responses to AZD1222 COVID-19 vaccine. Assay used: immunoSEQ multiplex PCR; TCRdb lists only in-frame clones, some missing. Here the sample spans more than 75,000 clones, about 91% being singletons. The sample in question was peripheral blood, obtained on day 0 of AZD1222 vaccination. The receptors originated from an adult in good health.

The rearrangement uses TRBV11-2 and TRBJ2-1; 8 bases map to TRBD2. CDR3 length: 16 amino acids. V gave up 1 base and J gave up 4 bases; unmatched junction bases: 6. Germline loops: CDR1 SGHAT, CDR2 FQNNGV. The CDR3 here is CASSLVSGMEYNEQFF. CDR3 nucleotides: TGTGCCAGCAGCTTAGTTAGCGGGATGGAATACAATGAGCAGTTCTTC. Using reference TRBV11-2 and TRBJ2-1 for the parts outside the CDR3, the full variable domain is EAGVAQSPRYKIIEKRQSVAFWCNPISGHATLYWYQQILGQGPKLLIQFQNNGVVDDSQLPKDRFSAERLKGVDSTLKIQPAKLEDSAVYLCASSLVSGMEYNEQFFGPGTRLTVL.

The sample holds one count of this clone. The rearrangement joins TRBV27 to TRBJ2-1, with D perhaps matching TRBD1 (6 bases). This CDR3 contains 16 residues. V was cut by 3 bases and J by 1 base, with 13 bases left in between. From germline, CDR1 is MNHEY and CDR2 SMNVEV (reference sequence). The CDR3 sequence is CASSFTSQGSYNEQFF. The DNA of the CDR3 is TGTGCCAGCAGTTTTACCTCACAGGGATCCTACAATGAGCAGTTCTTC.

The chain is built from TRBV4-2 and TRBJ1-3; D perhaps matches TRBD1 (6 bases). V dropped 8 bases and J dropped 0 bases, with 14 bases sitting between them. The germline gives CDR1 LGHNA, CDR2 YNFKEQ. This CDR3 region has 15 residues. Here the CDR3 DNA reads TGTGCCAGCCAAGCGGGGGCCAGCTCTGGAAACACCATATATTTT. This codes for CASQAGASSGNTIYF.

The rearrangement uses TRBV6-4 and TRBJ1-1; 7 nucleotides line up with TRBD1. CDR1 and CDR2 from the germline V gene are MRHNA and SNTAGT. After removal of 6 bases from V and 0 bases from J, the junction contained 16 bases not matched to a gene. The CDR3 totals 18 residues. The CDR3 DNA sequence: TGTGCCAGCAGGGGACAGCCCGGTACACCTATTATGAACACTGAAGCTTTCTTT. Amino acids: CASRGQPGTPIMNTEAFF.

This clone appeared once. The rearrangement uses TRBV5-1 and TRBJ1-6; D ambiguous. This CDR3 contains 14 residues. V shed 3 bases and J shed 7 bases, with 11 bases lying between them. Germline CDR1 reads SGHRS; CDR2 reads YFSETQ. CDR3 sequence: CASSWIEKNSPLHF. CDR3 nucleotide sequence: TGCGCCAGCAGCTGGATAGAGAAGAATTCACCCCTCCACTTT.

This rearrangement joins TRBV4-1 to TRBJ1-5; perhaps TRBD1 as D (5 bases). V lost 3 bases, J lost 7 bases, and 19 bases lay in between. The CDR3 loop spans 16 amino acids. Germline V gene data show CDR1 as MGHRA and CDR2 as YSYEKL. The CDR3 nucleotides read TGCGCCAGCAGCCATTCGTACGGGGCTCTGGGACAGCCCCAGCATTTT. This translates into CASSHSYGALGQPQHF.

The chain is built from TRBV10-3 and TRBJ2-7; 7 positions agree with TRBD1. This CDR3 comprises 14 residues. Germline CDR1 ENHRY, CDR2 SYGVKD. The J segment lost 0 bases and the V segment lost 7 bases, leaving 6 bases of the junction unmatched. CDR3 in DNA: TGTGCCATCAACCCGACAGGGAGCTCCTACGAGCAGTACTTC. Translating gives CAINPTGSSYEQYF.

Concerning this clone: The germline gene is not matched at one end of the junction; a read error may be the cause. The J gene is TRBJ2-5, the V gene TRBV7-7; TRBD1 matches 8 bases. Germline values: CDR1 SSHAT, CDR2 FNYEAQ (reference sequence). The CDR3 is 15 amino acids. The CDR3 reads CASSLGGQGQETQYF. The CDR3 DNA is TGTGCTAGCAGCTTAGGAGGACAGGGACAAGAGACCCAGTACTTC.

Concerning this clone: One end of the junction does not line up with germline, which may come from a read error. The chain combines TRBV3-1 (or the pseudogene TRBV3-2) with TRBJ2-3; TRBD2 aligns across 10 bases. CDR1 is LGHDT and CDR2 is YNNKEL in the germline V gene (reference sequence). This CDR3 spans 13 amino acids. The CDR3 is CASSLRGTSGDQF. The CDR3 region has the DNA TGTGCCAGCAGCCTTAGGGGTACTAGCGGGGATCAATTT.

The chain is built from TRBV28 and TRBJ2-2; 9 nucleotides match TRBD1. CDR3 length equals 15 residues. The V gene end was trimmed by 6 bases and the J gene end by 0 bases; junction bases not matched to a gene: 2. Germline values: CDR1 MDHEN, CDR2 SYDVKM. The CDR3 DNA is TGTGCCAGCAGAACAGGGGGCCCGAACACCGGGGAGCTGTTTTTT. This translates into CASRTGGPNTGELFF.

This chain connects TRBV3-1 (or the pseudogene TRBV3-2) to TRBJ1-6, with unresolved D. Germline loops: CDR1 LGHDT, CDR2 YNNKEL (reference sequence). Trimming shortened V by 1 base and J by 9 bases, and 13 bases separated the two germline ends. The CDR3 sequence is 15 residues long. CDR3 sequence (DNA): TGTGCCAGCAGCCAAGGGTCGGGGAATAGTTCACCCCTCCACTTT. The encoded protein is CASSQGSGNSSPLHF.

This chain connects TRBV10-3 to TRBJ1-1, with 7 bases lining up with TRBD1. The CDR3 covers 16 residues. Germline values: CDR1 ENHRY, CDR2 SYGVKD. The V gene end was trimmed by 10 bases and the J gene end by 1 base; junction bases not matched to a gene: 15. This chain's CDR3 is CATPRGEEVGNTEAFF. Written as DNA, the CDR3 is TGTGCCACCCCCAGGGGGGAGGAGGTTGGGAACACTGAAGCTTTCTTT.

This clone occurred once. The chain carries TRBV5-1 and TRBJ1-5; 7 positions match TRBD1. Germline lookup yields CDR1 SGHRS and CDR2 YFSETQ. This CDR3 region has 18 residues. The V gene end was trimmed by 0 bases and the J gene end by 2 bases; junction bases not matched to a gene: 11. In nucleotides, the CDR3 is TGCGCCAGCAGCTTGGGCCCCTATGAAGGGGGCGGCAATCAGCCCCAGCATTTT. Amino acids: CASSLGPYEGGGNQPQHF.

Only one count was recorded for this clone. V gene TRBV5-7 combines with J gene TRBJ2-2; D ambiguous. TRBV5-7 has ORF status, its function being uncertain. Deletions cut 2 bases from V and 7 bases from J, with 15 bases between. The CDR3 consists of 15 residues. In DNA form, the CDR3 reads TGTGCCAGCAGCTTTTTAGGGCAGACCGACGGGGAGCTGTTTTTT. This sequence encodes CASSFLGQTDGELFF.

This clone was recorded many times. At the DNA level, this CDR3 is encoded by other sequences in the same sample as well. J is TRBJ2-2 and V is TRBV6-4, with D uncertain. The CDR3 loop spans 13 amino acids. V dropped 2 bases and J dropped 0 bases, with 1 base sitting between them. In germline, CDR1 is MRHNA, CDR2 SNTAGT. The CDR3 region has the DNA TGTGCCAGCAGTGACACGAACACCGGGGAGCTGTTTTTT. Protein: CASSDTNTGELFF.

This rearrangement joins TRBV7-2 to TRBJ1-3, with 8 positions matching TRBD1. The CDR3 spans 15 residues. The germline gives CDR1 SGHTA, CDR2 FQGNSA. Trimming at V came to 4 bases and at J to 2 bases, leaving 4 bases not matched to a gene. CDR3 region: CASSSQQGAGNTIYF. The CDR3, as DNA: TGTGCCAGCAGCTCCCAACAGGGGGCTGGAAACACCATATATTTT.

J is TRBJ1-2 and V is TRBV29-1, with D uncertain. With 6 bases removed from V and 5 bases from J, the gap between germline ends came to 7 bases. The CDR3 length is 10 residues. Germline V CDR1 and CDR2: SQVTM, ANQGSEA. The CDR3 nucleotides read TGCAGCGTGTGGGAGTATGGCTACACCTTC. Translated, it gives CSVWEYGYTF. Supplemented by reference TRBV29-1 and TRBJ1-2, the full variable domain reads SAVISQKPSRDICQRGTSLTIQCQVDSQVTMMFWYRQQPGQSLTLIATANQGSEATYESGFVIDKFPISRPNLTFSTLTVSNMSPEDSSIYLCSVWEYGYTFGSGTRLTVV.

V usage is TRBV7-2 and J usage is TRBJ1-5; TRBD1 matches at 7 bases. The V segment lost 5 bases and the J segment 0 bases; nucleotides outside the gene matches: 4. The CDR3 loop spans 15 amino acids. Germline V lookup: CDR1 SGHTA, CDR2 FQGNSA. DNA for the CDR3: TGTGCCAGCAGCCCAGGGGGTTATAGCAATCAGCCCCAGCATTTT. Translating gives CASSPGGYSNQPQHF.

V usage is TRBV6-2 or TRBV6-3 and J usage is TRBJ1-2; D remains unclear. V shed 0 bases and J shed 7 bases, with 15 bases lying between them. CDR1 is MNHEY, CDR2 SVGEGT, per germline. The CDR3 covers 15 residues. In DNA, the CDR3 is TGTGCCAGCAGTTACTCGTACGGATCCGACGGTGGCTACACCTTC. Amino acids: CASSYSYGSDGGYTF.